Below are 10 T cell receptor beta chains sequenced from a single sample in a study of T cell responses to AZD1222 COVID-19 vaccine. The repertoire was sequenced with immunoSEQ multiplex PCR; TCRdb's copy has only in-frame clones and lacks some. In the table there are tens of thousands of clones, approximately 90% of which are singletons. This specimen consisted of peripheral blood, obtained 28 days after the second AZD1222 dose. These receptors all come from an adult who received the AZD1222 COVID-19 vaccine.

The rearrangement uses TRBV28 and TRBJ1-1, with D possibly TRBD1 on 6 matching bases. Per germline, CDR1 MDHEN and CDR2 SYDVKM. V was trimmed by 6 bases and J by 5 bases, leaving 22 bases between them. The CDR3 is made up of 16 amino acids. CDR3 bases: TGTGCCAGCAGCATCCAGGGCAGGGGATCAGCAACTGAAGCTTTCTTT. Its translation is CASSIQGRGSATEAFF.

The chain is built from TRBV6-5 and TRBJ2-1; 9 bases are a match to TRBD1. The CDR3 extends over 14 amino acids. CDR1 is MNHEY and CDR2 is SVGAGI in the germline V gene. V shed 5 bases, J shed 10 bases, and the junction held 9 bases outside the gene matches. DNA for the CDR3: TGTGCCAGCAGTCGGAGCGACAGGGGGATGGAGCAGTTCTTC. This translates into CASSRSDRGMEQFF.

The DNA for the CDR3 is TGTGCCAGCAGCAGCCAGAAGACGGTAGATACGCAGTATTTT. Encoded protein: CASSSQKTVDTQYF. This chain links TRBV7-2 with TRBJ2-3; no reliable D call. Looked up from germline, CDR1 is SGHTA and CDR2 is FQGNSA. V was pared by 5 bases and J by 5 bases, with 14 bases between. This CDR3 region has 14 residues.

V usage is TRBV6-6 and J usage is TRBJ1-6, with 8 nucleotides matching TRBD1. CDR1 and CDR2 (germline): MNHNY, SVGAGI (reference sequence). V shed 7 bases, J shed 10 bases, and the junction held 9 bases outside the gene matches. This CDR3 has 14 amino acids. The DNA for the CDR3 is TGTGCCAGCAAGACTTTCACAGGGGGATCACCCCTCCACTTT. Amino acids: CASKTFTGGSPLHF.

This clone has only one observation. DNA for the CDR3: TGTGCCACCAGTGATCGGAGCACTCGAGATACGCAGTATTTT. Protein sequence: CATSDRSTRDTQYF. The chain carries TRBV24-1 and TRBJ2-3, with D hard to call. Trimming took off 3 bases at V and 5 bases at J, with 11 bases between the two ends. The CDR3 contains 14 residues. The germline V gene has CDR1 KGHDR and CDR2 SFDVKD.

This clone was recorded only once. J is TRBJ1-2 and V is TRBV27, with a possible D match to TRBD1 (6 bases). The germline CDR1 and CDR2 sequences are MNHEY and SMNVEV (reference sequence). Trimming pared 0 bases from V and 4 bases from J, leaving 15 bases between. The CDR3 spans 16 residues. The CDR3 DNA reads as TGTGCCAGCAGTTTATCCGGGGCAGGGGTCATCTATGGCTACACCTTC. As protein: CASSLSGAGVIYGYTF.

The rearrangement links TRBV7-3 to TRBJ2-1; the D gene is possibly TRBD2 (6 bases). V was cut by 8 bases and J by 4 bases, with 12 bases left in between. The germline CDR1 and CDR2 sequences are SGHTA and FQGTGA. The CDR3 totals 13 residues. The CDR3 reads CASYWRDYNEQFF. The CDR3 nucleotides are TGTGCCAGCTATTGGCGGGATTACAATGAGCAGTTCTTC. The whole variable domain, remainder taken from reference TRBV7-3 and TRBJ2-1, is GAGVSQTPSNKVTEKGKYVELRCDPISGHTALYWYRQSLGQGPEFLIYFQGTGAADDSGLPNDRFFAVRPEGSVSTLKIQRTERGDSAVYLCASYWRDYNEQFFGPGTRLTVL.

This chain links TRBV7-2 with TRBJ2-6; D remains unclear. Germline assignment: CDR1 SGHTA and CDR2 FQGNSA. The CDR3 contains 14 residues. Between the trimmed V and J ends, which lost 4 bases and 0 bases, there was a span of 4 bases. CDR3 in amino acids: CASSSISGANVLTF. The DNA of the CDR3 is TGTGCCAGCAGCTCAATCTCTGGGGCCAACGTCCTGACTTTC. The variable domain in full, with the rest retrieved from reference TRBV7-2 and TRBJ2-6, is GAGVSQSPSNKVTEKGKDVELRCDPISGHTALYWYRQSLGQGLEFLIYFQGNSAPDKSGLPSDRFSAERTGGSVSTLTIQRTQQEDSAVYLCASSSISGANVLTFGAGSRLTVL.

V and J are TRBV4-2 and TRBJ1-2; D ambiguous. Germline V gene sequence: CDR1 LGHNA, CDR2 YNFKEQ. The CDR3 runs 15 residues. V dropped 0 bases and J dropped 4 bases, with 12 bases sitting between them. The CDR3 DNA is TGTGCCAGCAGCCAAGAAGCTGCAGCTACCTATGGCTACACCTTC. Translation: CASSQEAAATYGYTF.

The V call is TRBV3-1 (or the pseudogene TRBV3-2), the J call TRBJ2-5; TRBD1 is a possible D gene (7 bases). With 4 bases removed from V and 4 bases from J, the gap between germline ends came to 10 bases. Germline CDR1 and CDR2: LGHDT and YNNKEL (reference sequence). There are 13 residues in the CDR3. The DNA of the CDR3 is TGTGCCAGCAGCCCAGGGGGGCCAGAGACCCAGTACTTC. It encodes CASSPGGPETQYF.